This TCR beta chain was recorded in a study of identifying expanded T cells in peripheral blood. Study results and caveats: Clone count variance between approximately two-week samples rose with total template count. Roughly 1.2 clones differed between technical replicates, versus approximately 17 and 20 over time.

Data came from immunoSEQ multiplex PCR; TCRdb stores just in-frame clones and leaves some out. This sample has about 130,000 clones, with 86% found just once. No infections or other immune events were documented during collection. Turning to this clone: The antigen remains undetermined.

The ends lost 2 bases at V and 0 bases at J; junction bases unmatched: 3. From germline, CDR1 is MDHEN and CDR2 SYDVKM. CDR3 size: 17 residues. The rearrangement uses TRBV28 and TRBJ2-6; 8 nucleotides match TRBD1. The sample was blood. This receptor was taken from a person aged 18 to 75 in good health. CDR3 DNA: TGTGCCAGCAGTTTAAGGACAGGGCGCTCTGGGGCCAACGTCCTGACTTTC. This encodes CASSLRTGRSGANVLTF.